The 13 T cell receptor beta chains presented below share a single source sample, sequenced in a study of shared clonotypes between healthy human individuals (dated by TCRdb to the early 2020s). The receptor library was made with the immunoSEQ multiplex PCR assay. TCRdb provides this immuneACCESS table in a form limited to in-frame rearrangements. Some clones are lacking; in checked studies, under half of them reflect an unresolved V gene, and why the rest are absent is not known. Across this sample there are millions of clones, with roughly 91% seen only once. Jointly, the top ten make up 1.5% to 2% of the sample. CD8 naive samples consisted of CD45RO-negative cells that were positively selected for CCR7, yielding a CD45RA+CCR7+ population without TemRA cells. The sample taken for sequencing was naive CD8+ T cells from PBMCs. What the cell subset or site label conveys for this sample: CD45RA+CCR7+. Receptors originate from a young man in good health. Some clones in this sample may be carry-over from other donors' samples.

The chain carries TRBV27 and TRBJ2-7; TRBD2 aligns across 7 bases. The ends lost 5 bases at V and 2 bases at J; junction bases unmatched: 12. The germline gives CDR1 MNHEY, CDR2 SMNVEV (reference sequence). This CDR3 has 16 residues. The DNA for the CDR3 is TGTGCCAGCAGTCCCTCGGGGGGACCGATAGCCTACGAGCAGTACTTC. This sequence encodes CASSPSGGPIAYEQYF.

Here the CDR3 reads CASRTSGDREQFF. In nucleotides, the CDR3 is TGTGCCAGCAGGACTAGTGGGGATCGGGAGCAGTTCTTC. The chain combines TRBV27 with TRBJ2-1, with a possible D match to TRBD2 (6 bases). The germline CDR1 and CDR2 sequences are MNHEY and SMNVEV (reference sequence). The CDR3 is 13 amino acids. V was trimmed by 6 bases and J by 10 bases, leaving 16 bases between them.

The genes are TRBV5-4 and TRBJ2-7; TRBD2 matches 10 bases. V lost 3 bases, J lost 3 bases, and 3 bases stayed unmatched. This CDR3 is built from 14 residues. Germline V gene lookup returns CDR1 SGHNT and CDR2 YYREEE (reference sequence). As DNA, the CDR3 is TGTGCCAGCAGCTCCTCTAGCGGGAGCTACGAGCAGTACTTC. Amino acid sequence: CASSSSSGSYEQYF.

This clone appeared a single time. V and J are TRBV29-1 and TRBJ1-1; D ambiguous. Germline V gene sequence: CDR1 SQVTM, CDR2 ANQGSEA. The CDR3 is 19 residues long. V lost 7 bases, J lost 2 bases, and 32 bases lay in between. Written as DNA, the CDR3 is TGCAGCGCTATACCACACACCCCCCGGACGGGTAGGTCTAACACTGAAGCTTTCTTT. Amino acid sequence: CSAIPHTPRTGRSNTEAFF.

The chain recombines TRBV7-9 with TRBJ1-2; D gene unclear. V dropped 3 bases and J dropped 8 bases, with 10 bases sitting between them. CDR1 and CDR2 from the germline V gene are SEHNR and FQNEAQ (reference sequence). The CDR3 is made up of 12 amino acids. The CDR3 DNA follows: TGTGCCAGCAGCTTCCGGGAAGTCGGCTACACCTTC. It encodes CASSFREVGYTF.

The CDR3 region is CASSYSTISEQYF. The CDR3 region has the DNA TGTGCCAGCAGTTACTCCACAATAAGCGAGCAGTACTTC. This chain joins TRBV6-5 and TRBJ2-7; D uncertain. V was clipped by 0 bases and J by 6 bases, with 9 bases between them. Germline assignment: CDR1 MNHEY and CDR2 SVGAGI. CDR3 length: 13 amino acids.

The rearrangement links TRBV2 to TRBJ2-3; 9 bases fit TRBD1. This CDR3 is built from 14 residues. After removal of 10 bases from V and 4 bases from J, the junction contained 9 bases not matched to a gene. CDR1 and CDR2 (germline): SNHLY, FYNNEI. CDR3 residues: CATTPHRGPDTQYF. The DNA for the CDR3 is TGTGCCACCACGCCTCACAGGGGGCCAGATACGCAGTATTTT.

The chain has TRBV6-5 and TRBJ1-1; a weak D match, TRBD1 (6 bases). Germline values: CDR1 MNHEY, CDR2 SVGAGI. The CDR3 covers 12 residues. V was trimmed by 6 bases and J by 7 bases, leaving 12 bases between them. The CDR3 protein is CASSPGTLEAFF. In nucleotides, the CDR3 is TGTGCCAGCAGCCCCGGGACACTTGAAGCTTTCTTT.

This sequence joins TRBV4-3 and TRBJ1-2, with TRBD1 matching over 7 bases. Germline CDR1 reads LGHNA; CDR2 reads YSLEER. After removal of 0 bases from V and 4 bases from J, the junction contained 17 bases not matched to a gene. The CDR3 runs to 19 residues. CDR3: CASSQDQPGTAELAYGYTF. The CDR3 region has the DNA TGCGCCAGCAGCCAAGACCAGCCGGGGACAGCCGAACTAGCCTATGGCTACACCTTC.

The chain joins TRBV27 to TRBJ2-1; no firm D call. This CDR3 spans 15 amino acids. Per germline, CDR1 MNHEY and CDR2 SMNVEV (reference sequence). V was shortened by 5 bases and J by 2 bases, with 13 bases between the two germline ends. Written as DNA, the CDR3 is TGTGCCAGCAGTCCGGACGGATCGACCTACAATGAGCAGTTCTTC. Amino acids: CASSPDGSTYNEQFF.

The chain joins TRBV5-6 to TRBJ1-3; D remains ambiguous. V was shortened by 1 base and J by 0 bases, with 14 bases between the two germline ends. The germline V gene has CDR1 SGHDT and CDR2 YYEEEE. The CDR3 runs to 17 residues. The CDR3 spells CASSLPTAHLSGNTIYF. The DNA of the CDR3 is TGTGCCAGCAGCTTGCCGACGGCCCACCTCTCTGGAAACACCATATATTTT. Full variable domain (rest looked up from reference TRBV5-6 and TRBJ1-3): DAGVTQSPTHLIKTRGQQVTLRCSPKSGHDTVSWYQQALGQGPQFIFQYYEEEERQRGNFPDRFSGHQFPNYSSELNVNALLLGDSALYLCASSLPTAHLSGNTIYFGEGSWLTVV.

This chain joins TRBV10-2 and TRBJ2-7; D may correspond to TRBD1 or TRBD2 (5 bases each). The CDR3 extends over 14 amino acids. Per the germline V gene, CDR1 is WSHSY and CDR2 is SAAADI. The V end was cut by 6 bases, the J end by 7 bases, with 19 bases between. The CDR3 nucleotides read TGCGCCAGCAGCTCCCGGGGCCCGGCAGGGGAGCAGTACTTC. Protein sequence: CASSSRGPAGEQYF.

This clone appeared once. This same CDR3 is encoded by further DNA sequences in the sample. V and J are TRBV28 and TRBJ2-2; TRBD1 is a possible D gene (5 bases). The CDR3 is 14 residues long. V shed 3 bases and J shed 5 bases, with 10 bases lying between them. Germline values: CDR1 MDHEN, CDR2 SYDVKM. CDR3 region: CASSFQGGTGELFF. For the CDR3, the DNA is TGTGCCAGCAGTTTCCAGGGTGGGACCGGGGAGCTGTTTTTT.